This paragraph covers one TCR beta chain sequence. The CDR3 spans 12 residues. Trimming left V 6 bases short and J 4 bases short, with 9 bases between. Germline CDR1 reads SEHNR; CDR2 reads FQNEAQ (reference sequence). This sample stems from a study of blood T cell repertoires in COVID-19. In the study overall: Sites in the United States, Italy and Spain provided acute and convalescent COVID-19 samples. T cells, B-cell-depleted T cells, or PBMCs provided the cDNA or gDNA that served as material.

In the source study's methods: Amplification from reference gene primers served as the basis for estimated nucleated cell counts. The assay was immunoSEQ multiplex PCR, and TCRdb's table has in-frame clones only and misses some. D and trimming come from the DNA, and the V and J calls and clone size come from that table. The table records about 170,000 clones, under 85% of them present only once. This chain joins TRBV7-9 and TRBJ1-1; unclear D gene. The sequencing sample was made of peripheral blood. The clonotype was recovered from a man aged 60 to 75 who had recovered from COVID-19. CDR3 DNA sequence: TGTGCCAGCAGTGGAGGGAGCACTGAAGCTTTCTTT. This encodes CASSGGSTEAFF.